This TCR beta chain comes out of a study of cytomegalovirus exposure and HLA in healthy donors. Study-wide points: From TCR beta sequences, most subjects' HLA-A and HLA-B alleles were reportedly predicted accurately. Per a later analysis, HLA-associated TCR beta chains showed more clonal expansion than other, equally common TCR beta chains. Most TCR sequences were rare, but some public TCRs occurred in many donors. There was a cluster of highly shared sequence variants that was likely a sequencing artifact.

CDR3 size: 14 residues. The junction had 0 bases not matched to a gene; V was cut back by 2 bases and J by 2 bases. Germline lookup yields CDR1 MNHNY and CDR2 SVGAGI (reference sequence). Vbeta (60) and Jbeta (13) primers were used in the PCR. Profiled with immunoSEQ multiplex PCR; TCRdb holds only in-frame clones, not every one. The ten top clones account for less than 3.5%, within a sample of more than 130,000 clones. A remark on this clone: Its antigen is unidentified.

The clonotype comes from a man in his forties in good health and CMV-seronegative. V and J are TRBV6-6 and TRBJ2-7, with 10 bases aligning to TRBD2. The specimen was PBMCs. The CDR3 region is CASSYTSGAYEQYF. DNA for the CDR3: TGTGCCAGCAGTTACACTAGCGGGGCCTACGAGCAGTACTTC.